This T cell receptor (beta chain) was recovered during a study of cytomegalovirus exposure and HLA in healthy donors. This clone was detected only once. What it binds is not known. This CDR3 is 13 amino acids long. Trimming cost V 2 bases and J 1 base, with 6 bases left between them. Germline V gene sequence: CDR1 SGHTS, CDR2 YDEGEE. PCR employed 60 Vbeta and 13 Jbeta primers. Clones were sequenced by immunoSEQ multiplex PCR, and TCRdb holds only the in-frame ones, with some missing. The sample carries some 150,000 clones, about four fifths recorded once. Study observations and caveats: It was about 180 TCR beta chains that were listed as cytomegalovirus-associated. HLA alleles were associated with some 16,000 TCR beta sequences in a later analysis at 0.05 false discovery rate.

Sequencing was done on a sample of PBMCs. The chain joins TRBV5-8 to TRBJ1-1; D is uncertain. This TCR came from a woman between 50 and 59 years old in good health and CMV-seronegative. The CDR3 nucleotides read TGTGCCAGCAGCTTAACTGGGAACACTGAAGCTTTCTTT. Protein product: CASSLTGNTEAFF.